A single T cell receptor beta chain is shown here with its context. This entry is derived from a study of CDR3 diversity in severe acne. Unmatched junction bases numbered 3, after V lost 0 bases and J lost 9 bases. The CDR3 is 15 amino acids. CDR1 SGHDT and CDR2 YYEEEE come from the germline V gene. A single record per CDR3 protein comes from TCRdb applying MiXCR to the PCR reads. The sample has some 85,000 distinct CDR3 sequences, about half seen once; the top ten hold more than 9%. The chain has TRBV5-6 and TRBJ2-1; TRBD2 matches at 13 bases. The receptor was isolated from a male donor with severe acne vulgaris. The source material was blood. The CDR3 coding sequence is TGTGCCAGCAGCTTGGGACTAGCGGGAGGTTTTGAGCAGTTCTTC. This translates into CASSLGLAGGFEQFF. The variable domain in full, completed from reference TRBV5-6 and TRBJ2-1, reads DAGVTQSPTHLIKTRGQQVTLRCSPKSGHDTVSWYQQALGQGPQFIFQYYEEEERQRGNFPDRFSGHQFPNYSSELNVNALLLGDSALYLCASSLGLAGGFEQFFGPGTRLTVL.